The present TCR beta chain was sequenced within a study of monozygotic twins with inflammatory bowel disease. General study findings and limits: Lower sharing of clonotypes with other individuals was seen in IBD patients than in healthy twins. This was most marked in patients showing signs of disease activity.

As regards this clonotype: As yet, its antigen is unknown.

A template switching step added UMIs, each with a 6-nucleotide sample barcode. The study subjected TCRalpha and TCRbeta cDNA to two nested PCRs of approximately 16 and 10 cycles. TCRdb re-called the 5' RACE reads, yielding one record per CDR3 amino acid sequence without DNA. The repertoire table contains 300,000 to 400,000 distinct CDR3 sequences. Sequences were obtained from blood. The sequence came from a human donor with ulcerative colitis or Crohn's disease, or a healthy co-twin of an affected twin (not recorded which).

CDR3 sequence reads: CASSQEGGPAQETQYF. The chain links TRBV4-1 to TRBJ2-5; the TRBD2 assignment by TCRdb is unverifiable without DNA. This CDR3 contains 16 residues. The germline gives CDR1 MGHRA, CDR2 YSYEKL.